Below, one T cell receptor beta chain is given with its context. V dropped 3 bases and J dropped 5 bases, with 12 bases sitting between them. Germline CDR1 is SGHRS and CDR2 is YFSETQ. The length of the CDR3 is 14 residues. Assay used: immunoSEQ multiplex PCR; TCRdb lists only in-frame clones, some missing. The repertoire consists of 60,000 to 75,000 clones, with roughly nine tenths occurring once and the leading ten covering around 3.9%. Autoimmune disease history or systemic immunosuppression meant exclusion. The entry originates in a study of OX40 agonist ivuxolimab in advanced cancers. Background on the study: In this cohort, patients received ivuxolimab, an agonistic anti-OX40 (CD134) antibody.

The sample in question was CD4+ or CD8+ T cells sorted from blood, obtained in a trial of the OX40 agonist ivuxolimab. This rearrangement joins TRBV5-1 to TRBJ2-1; D could derive from TRBD1 or TRBD2 (5 bases each). This sequence originates from an adult with an advanced solid tumor such as melanoma, head and neck, liver or kidney cancer. CDR3 DNA: TGCGCCAGCAGCTGGGGGACCAATGACAATGAGCAGTTCTTC. It translates to CASSWGTNDNEQFF.